Given below is one TCR beta chain in context. Its antigen remains unidentified. This sample is drawn from a study of T cell responses to AZD1222 COVID-19 vaccine. The germline V gene has CDR1 LNHDA and CDR2 SQIVND (reference sequence). V dropped 6 bases and J dropped 0 bases, with 14 bases sitting between them. The CDR3 spans 15 residues. Findings of the study overall: Donor demographics were predominantly white British with a female majority; clonal diversity may be underestimated. Baseline antibody screening turned up just six seropositive AZD1222 recipients. The span of vaccine-associated CD4 TCRs extended across spike, with dominance at 160-218 and 743-854.

The table came from immunoSEQ multiplex PCR; TCRdb's copy has only in-frame clones and leaves some out. The sample has 100,000 to 150,000 clones, just over 90% seen once. The chain is built from TRBV19 and TRBJ2-5; the D gene is possibly TRBD2 (5 bases). The sample in question was peripheral blood, obtained 28 days after the second AZD1222 dose. The TCR sequence derives from an adult who received the AZD1222 COVID-19 vaccine. The CDR3 bases are TGTGCCAGTAGCGGCCGGGAATGGTACCAAGAGACCCAGTACTTC. It translates to CASSGREWYQETQYF.